This T cell receptor (beta chain) came from a study of human T cells and chemical hapten exposure. Study-level findings and limits: The donors suffered from alopecia, so their immune response may not match that of healthy people. No change in TCRs above 1 in 1000 frequency was produced by DPC sensitization.

The study used a library that attached unique molecular identifiers to individual cDNA molecules. TCRdb fed the RACE reads into MiXCR, producing one record per CDR3 protein. The sample yields about 120,000 distinct CDR3 sequences, roughly 12% seen once. In its sample, this clonotype was seen a few times. Its antigen remains unknown. Regarding time point: pre-sensitization, week 0. The treatment denotes: therapeutic diphenylcyclopropenone sensitization with weekly scalp DPC. The TCR originated in a woman aged 18-29 years with alopecia areata. Some clones in this sample may be carry-over from other donors' samples. Sample: whole blood, taken in connection with sensitization to the hapten diphenylcyclopropenone (DPC).

In nucleotides, the CDR3 is TGCGCCAGCAGCGTCCAGGGAGTCAACTACAATGAGCAGTTCTTC. Its protein is CASSVQGVNYNEQFF. The rearrangement uses TRBV5-1 and TRBJ2-1; D could derive from TRBD1 or TRBD2 (5 bases each). V was cut by 4 bases and J by 3 bases, with 14 bases left in between. The CDR3 spans 15 residues. CDR1 is SGHRS and CDR2 is YFSETQ in the germline V gene.